This entry lists 5 T cell receptor beta chains sequenced from one sample in a study of regulatory T cells in long-lasting Graves disease. Through Arm-PCR of CDR3 regions and iRepertoire HTBI primers, TCR beta libraries were built. TCRdb ran MiXCR on the multiplex PCR reads and lists one entry per CDR3 protein. Counted here are about 460,000 distinct CDR3 sequences, 22% occurring once; the ten biggest clones make up about 12%. Specified time point: persistent/refractory GD, antithyroid drugs over 5 years with positive TRAb. Construction of the TCR library relied on RNA isolated from PBMCs. The specimen was peripheral blood mononuclear cells (PBMCs), collected when the disease was refractory, from a patient treated with antithyroid drugs. The receptors originated from a female donor with Graves disease.

The chain has TRBV14 and TRBJ2-1; the D call may be TRBD1 or TRBD2 (5 bases each). Germline V gene sequence: CDR1 SGHDN, CDR2 FVKESK. This CDR3 has 17 residues. Between the trimmed V and J ends, which lost 1 base and 6 bases, there was a span of 19 bases. CDR3 sequence (DNA): TGTGCCAGCAGCCAAGCGTACCAAGGGAGAAGGGGCAATGAGCAGTTCTTC. Amino acid sequence: CASSQAYQGRRGNEQFF.

V and J are TRBV19 and TRBJ2-1; TRBD2 is a possible D gene (6 bases). Per the germline V gene, CDR1 is LNHDA and CDR2 is SQIVND (reference sequence). V was shortened by 1 base and J by 10 bases, with 8 bases between the two germline ends. The CDR3 covers 12 residues. CDR3 sequence (DNA): TGTGCCAGTAGTATAGTTGGGAGGGAGCAGTTCTTC. Translation: CASSIVGREQFF.

This clonotype was counted a few times. The chain combines TRBV11-2 with TRBJ2-7; a weak D match, TRBD1 (6 bases). With 1 base removed from V and 2 bases from J, the gap between germline ends came to 9 bases. Germline-derived CDR1 and CDR2 are SGHAT and FQNNGV. The CDR3 is made up of 14 amino acids. CDR3 sequence: CASSLGKGAYEQYF. The CDR3 DNA follows: TGTGCCAGCAGCTTAGGGAAGGGGGCCTACGAGCAGTACTTC.

In regard to this clonotype: A clone one base away is much larger, so this may be a read error. The chain carries TRBV2 and TRBJ2-2, with 9 bases that match TRBD1. V shed 7 bases, J shed 10 bases, and the junction held 7 bases outside the gene matches. This CDR3 spans 13 amino acids. Germline V gene lookup returns CDR1 SNHLY and CDR2 FYNNEI. DNA of the CDR3: TGTGCCAGCAAGACAGGGGGGGCCGAGGAGCTGTTTTTT. Amino acids: CASKTGGAEELFF.

This clonotype was counted ten times or more. This sequence joins TRBV7-2 and TRBJ2-7; the D gene is possibly TRBD1 (6 bases). The CDR3 extends over 15 amino acids. With 5 bases removed from V and 1 base from J, the gap between germline ends came to 15 bases. Germline assignment: CDR1 SGHTA and CDR2 FQGNSA. CDR3 sequence (DNA): TGTGCCAGCAGCCCCGGGACATACTCTTCCTACGAGCAGTACTTC. It translates to CASSPGTYSSYEQYF.